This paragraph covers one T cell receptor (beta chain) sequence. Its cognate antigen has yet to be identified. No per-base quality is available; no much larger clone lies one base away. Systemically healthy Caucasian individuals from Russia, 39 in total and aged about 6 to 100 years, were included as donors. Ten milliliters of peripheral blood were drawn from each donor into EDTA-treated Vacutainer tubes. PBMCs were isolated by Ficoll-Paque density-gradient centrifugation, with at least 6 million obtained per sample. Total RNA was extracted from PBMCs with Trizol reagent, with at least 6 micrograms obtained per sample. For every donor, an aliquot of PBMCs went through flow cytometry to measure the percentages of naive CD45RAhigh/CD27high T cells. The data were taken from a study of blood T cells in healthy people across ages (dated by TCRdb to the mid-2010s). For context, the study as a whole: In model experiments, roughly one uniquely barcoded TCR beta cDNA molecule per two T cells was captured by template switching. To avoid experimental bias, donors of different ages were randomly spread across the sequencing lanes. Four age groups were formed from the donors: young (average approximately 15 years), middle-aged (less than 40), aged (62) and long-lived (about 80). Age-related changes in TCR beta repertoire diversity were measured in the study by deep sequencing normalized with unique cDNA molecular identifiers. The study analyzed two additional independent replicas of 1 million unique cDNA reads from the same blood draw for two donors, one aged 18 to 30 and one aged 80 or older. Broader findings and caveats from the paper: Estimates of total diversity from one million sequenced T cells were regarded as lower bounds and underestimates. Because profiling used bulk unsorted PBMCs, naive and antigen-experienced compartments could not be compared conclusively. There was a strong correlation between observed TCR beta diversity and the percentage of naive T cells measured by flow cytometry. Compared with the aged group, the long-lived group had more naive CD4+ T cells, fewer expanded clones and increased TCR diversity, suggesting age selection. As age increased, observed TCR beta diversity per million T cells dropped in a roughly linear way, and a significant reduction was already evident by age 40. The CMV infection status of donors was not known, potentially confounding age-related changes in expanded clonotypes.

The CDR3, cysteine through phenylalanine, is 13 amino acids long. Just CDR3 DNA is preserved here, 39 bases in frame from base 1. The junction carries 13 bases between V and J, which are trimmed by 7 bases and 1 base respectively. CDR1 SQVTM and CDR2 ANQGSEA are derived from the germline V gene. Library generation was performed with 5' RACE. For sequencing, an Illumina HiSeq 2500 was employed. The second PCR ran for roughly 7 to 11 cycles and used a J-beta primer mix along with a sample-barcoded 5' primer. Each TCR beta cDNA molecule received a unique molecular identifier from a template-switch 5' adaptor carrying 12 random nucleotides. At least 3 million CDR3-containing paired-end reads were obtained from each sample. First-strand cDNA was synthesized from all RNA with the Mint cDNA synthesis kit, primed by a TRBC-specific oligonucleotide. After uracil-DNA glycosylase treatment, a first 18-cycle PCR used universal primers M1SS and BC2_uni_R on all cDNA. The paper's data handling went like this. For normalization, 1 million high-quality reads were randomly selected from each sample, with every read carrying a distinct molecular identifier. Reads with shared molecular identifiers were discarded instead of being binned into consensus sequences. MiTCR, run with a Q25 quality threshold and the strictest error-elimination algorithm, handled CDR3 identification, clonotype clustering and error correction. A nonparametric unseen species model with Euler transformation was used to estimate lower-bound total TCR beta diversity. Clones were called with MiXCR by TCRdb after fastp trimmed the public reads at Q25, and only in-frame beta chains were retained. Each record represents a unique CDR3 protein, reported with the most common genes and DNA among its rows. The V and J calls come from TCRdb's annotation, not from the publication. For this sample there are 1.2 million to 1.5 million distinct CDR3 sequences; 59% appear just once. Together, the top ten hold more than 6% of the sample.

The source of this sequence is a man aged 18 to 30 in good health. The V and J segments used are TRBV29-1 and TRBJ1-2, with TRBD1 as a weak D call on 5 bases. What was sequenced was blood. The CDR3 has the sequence CSATGTLNYGYTF. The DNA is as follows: TGCAGCGCGACCGGGACCCTTAACTATGGCTACACCTTC.